This T cell receptor (beta chain) was sequenced during a study of blood T cells in healthy people across ages. Donors each provided around 9 milliliters of peripheral blood. Using a J-beta primer mix together with a sample-barcoded 5' primer, a second PCR was run for roughly 6 to 11 cycles. MiXCR, run by TCRdb on the 5' RACE reads, gives a single entry per CDR3 protein. The sample has 1.8 million or so distinct CDR3 sequences; around 40% are singletons. Study findings and constraints: Percentage of naive T cells showed a strong correlation with TCR beta diversity.

The germline CDR1 and CDR2 sequences are SGHKS and YYEKEE (reference sequence). The CDR3 length is 15 residues. About this clonotype itself: Its antigen remains unknown. A read error may account for a junction end that differs from germline.

The sequence came from a human donor in good health. V and J are TRBV5-5 and TRBJ1-2, with D tentatively TRBD1 (6 bases). The material sequenced was blood. The CDR3 DNA reads as TGTGCCAGCAGCCCCGAGTCGGGGGGCAACTATGGCTGCACCTTC. Amino acids: CASSPESGGNYGCTF.